This T cell receptor (beta chain) was identified in a study of T cell responses to AZD1222 COVID-19 vaccine. Findings and limits, study-wide: Spike-specific TCR breadth and depth both grew after two AZD1222 doses. Within unmutated variant regions lay the reported targets of nearly half of spike-specific TCRs. Just five or six AZD1222 recipients were seropositive at baseline.

Pooled in the analysis were second doses at about 4 or about 12 weeks. V was pared by 4 bases and J by 2 bases, with 0 bases between. The CDR3 is 11 amino acids. Germline CDR1 reads SNHLY; CDR2 reads FYNNEI. This clone was seen just once. Its antigen is not known. Produced via immunoSEQ multiplex PCR; TCRdb's table is partial and in-frame only. Here the sample spans fewer than 200,000 clones, about 90% being singletons. This receptor was identified in an adult who received the AZD1222 COVID-19 vaccine. This rearrangement joins TRBV2 to TRBJ2-1; D gene unclear. Specimen: peripheral blood, collected 28 days after the second AZD1222 dose. The CDR3 region is CASSAYNEQFF. Here the CDR3 DNA reads TGTGCCAGCAGTGCCTACAATGAGCAGTTCTTC.